These 3 T cell receptor beta chains were sequenced from one sample in a study of blood T cell repertoires in COVID-19. Generated by immunoSEQ multiplex PCR, the TCRdb table keeps only in-frame clones and is missing some. The repertoire includes 52,000 or so clones, roughly 90% of them detected once, and roughly 10% sits in the top ten. The sample comprised peripheral blood. The receptors were gathered from a woman older than 75 with acute or convalescent COVID-19.

The chain joins TRBV5-1 to TRBJ1-3, with 7 bases lining up with TRBD1. Germline assignment: CDR1 SGHRS and CDR2 YFSETQ. J was trimmed by 5 bases and V by 4 bases; bases with no gene match: 6. The length of the CDR3 is 14 residues. CDR3 sequence (DNA): TGCGCCAGCAGCCGACAGGGTGAGAGAAACACCATATATTTT. Translating it yields CASSRQGERNTIYF.

The gene calls are TRBV4-3 and TRBJ2-7, with 10 bases that match TRBD2. V gave up 3 bases and J gave up 4 bases; unmatched junction bases: 18. CDR1 is LGHNA and CDR2 is YSLEER in the germline V gene. The CDR3 loop spans 19 amino acids. The CDR3 DNA reads as TGCGCCAGCAGCCAGGCCTGGTTTTCTAGCGGGAGTTTGGTATACGAGCAGTACTTC. Amino acid sequence: CASSQAWFSSGSLVYEQYF.

The V and J genes are TRBV5-5 and TRBJ1-4, with 7 positions matching TRBD1. V dropped 2 bases and J dropped 2; count of bases not matched to a gene: 9. The CDR3 has 17 amino acids. From germline, CDR1 is SGHKS and CDR2 YYEKEE (reference sequence). The CDR3 region is CASSLNRGSGTNEKLFF. CDR3 coding DNA: TGTGCCAGCAGCTTAAACAGGGGTTCGGGGACTAATGAAAAACTGTTTTTT.